The entry that follows covers one T cell receptor (beta chain) sequence. Its matching antigen is unknown. Here immunoSEQ multiplex PCR was the method, and the copy in TCRdb shows in-frame clones only, minus some. Altogether roughly 86,000 clones are present, 85% being singletons, with the ten largest covering roughly 4.7%. The record originates from a study of T cell responses to AZD1222 COVID-19 vaccine. Study conclusions and caveats: Females made up more of the donors, who were largely white British, and clonal diversity may have come out too low. Seropositivity was recorded at baseline in only a handful of AZD1222 recipients. Receipt of two AZD1222 doses was followed by a rise in Spike-specific TCR breadth and depth.

V lost 8 bases and J 6 bases, leaving 14 bases between the germline ends. CDR1 and CDR2 (germline): MDHEN, SYDVKM. The CDR3 contains 13 residues. The input for sequencing was peripheral blood, taken 28 days after the second AZD1222 dose. The J gene is TRBJ1-5, the V gene TRBV28; TRBD1 is a possible D gene (5 bases). The clonotype originates from an adult who received the AZD1222 COVID-19 vaccine. This chain's CDR3 is CASGGGSVQPQHF. CDR3 bases: TGTGCCAGCGGGGGAGGTTCAGTTCAGCCCCAGCATTTT. The entire variable domain, with the rest obtained from reference TRBV28 and TRBJ1-5, is as follows: DVKVTQSSRYLVKRTGEKVFLECVQDMDHENMFWYRQDPGLGLRLIYFSYDVKMKEKGDIPEGYSVSREKKERFSLILESASTNQTSMYLCASGGGSVQPQHFGDGTRLSIL.